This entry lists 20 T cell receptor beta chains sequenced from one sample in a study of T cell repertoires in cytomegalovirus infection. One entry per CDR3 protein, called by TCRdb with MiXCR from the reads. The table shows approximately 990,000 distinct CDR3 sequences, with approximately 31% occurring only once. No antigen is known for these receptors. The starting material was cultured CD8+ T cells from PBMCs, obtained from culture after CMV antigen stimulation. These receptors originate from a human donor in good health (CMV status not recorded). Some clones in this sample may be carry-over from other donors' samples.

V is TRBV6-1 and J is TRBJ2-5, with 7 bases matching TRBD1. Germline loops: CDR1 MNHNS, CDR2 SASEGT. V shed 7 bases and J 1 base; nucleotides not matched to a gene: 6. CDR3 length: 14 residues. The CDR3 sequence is CASTIQGFQETQYF. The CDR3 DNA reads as TGTGCCAGCACGATACAGGGGTTCCAAGAGACCCAGTACTTC.

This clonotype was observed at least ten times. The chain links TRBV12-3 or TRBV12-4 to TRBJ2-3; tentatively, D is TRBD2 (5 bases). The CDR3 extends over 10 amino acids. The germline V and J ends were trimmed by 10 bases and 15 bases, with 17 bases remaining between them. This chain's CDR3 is CATYRGRYYF. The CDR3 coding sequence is TGTGCCACCTACCGAGGGCGCTATTATTTT.

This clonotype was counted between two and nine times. In DNA, the CDR3 is TGTGCCAGCAGTTCGGACGGGGGCCCGCCAGATACGCAGTATTTT. It translates to CASSSDGGPPDTQYF. V is TRBV28 and J is TRBJ2-3; either TRBD1 or TRBD2 may fit D (6 bases each). The germline V and J ends were trimmed by 4 bases and 4 bases, with 15 bases remaining between them. Germline CDR1 is MDHEN and CDR2 is SYDVKM. The CDR3 has 15 residues.

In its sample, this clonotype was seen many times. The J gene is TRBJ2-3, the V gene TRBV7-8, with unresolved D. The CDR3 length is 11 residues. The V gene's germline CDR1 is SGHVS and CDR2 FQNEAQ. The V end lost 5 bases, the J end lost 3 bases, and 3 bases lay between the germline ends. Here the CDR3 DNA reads TGTGCCAGCAGCCAAACAGATACGCAGTATTTT. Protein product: CASSQTDTQYF.

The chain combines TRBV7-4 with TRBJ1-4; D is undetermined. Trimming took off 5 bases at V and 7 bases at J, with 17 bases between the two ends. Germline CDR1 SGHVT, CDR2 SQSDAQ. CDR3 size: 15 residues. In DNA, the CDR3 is TGTGCCAGCAGCCCCCCCAAGGGCATAGTTGAAAAACTGTTTTTT. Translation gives CASSPPKGIVEKLFF.

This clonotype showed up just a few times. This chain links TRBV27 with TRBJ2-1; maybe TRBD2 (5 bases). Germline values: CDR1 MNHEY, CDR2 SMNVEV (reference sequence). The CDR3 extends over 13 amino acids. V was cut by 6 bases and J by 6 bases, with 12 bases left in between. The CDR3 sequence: CASSLGLTNEQFF. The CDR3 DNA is TGTGCCAGCAGCCTCGGACTGACCAATGAGCAGTTCTTC.

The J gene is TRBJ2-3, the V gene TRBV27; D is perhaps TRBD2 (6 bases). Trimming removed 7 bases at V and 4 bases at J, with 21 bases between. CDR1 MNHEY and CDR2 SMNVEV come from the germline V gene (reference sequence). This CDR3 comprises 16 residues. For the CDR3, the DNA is TGTGCCAGCACCCCTGTCGGGGGTAGGGCTGCAGATACGCAGTATTTT. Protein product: CASTPVGGRAADTQYF.

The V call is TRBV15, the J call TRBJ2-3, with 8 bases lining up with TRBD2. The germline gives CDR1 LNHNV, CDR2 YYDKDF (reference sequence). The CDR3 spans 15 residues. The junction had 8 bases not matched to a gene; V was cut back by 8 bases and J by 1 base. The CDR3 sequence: CATCHLSGGTDTQYF. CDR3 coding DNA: TGTGCCACCTGCCATCTTAGCGGGGGCACAGATACGCAGTATTTT.

The CDR3 nucleotides are TGTGCCAGCAGTTCTCCCTCTACCGGGGGTTTATACAATGAGCAGTTCTTC. This translates into CASSSPSTGGLYNEQFF. The chain recombines TRBV12-3 or TRBV12-4 with TRBJ2-1; weak D call: TRBD2 (6 bases). CDR3 length: 17 residues. V was shortened by 4 bases and J by 4 bases, with 20 bases between the two germline ends.

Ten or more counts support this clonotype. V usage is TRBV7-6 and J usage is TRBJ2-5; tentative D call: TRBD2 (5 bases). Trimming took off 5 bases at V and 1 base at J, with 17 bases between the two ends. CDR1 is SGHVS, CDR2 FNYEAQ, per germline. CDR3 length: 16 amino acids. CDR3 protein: CASSPESGPIQETQYF. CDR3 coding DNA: TGTGCCAGCAGCCCCGAGAGCGGACCTATCCAAGAGACCCAGTACTTC.

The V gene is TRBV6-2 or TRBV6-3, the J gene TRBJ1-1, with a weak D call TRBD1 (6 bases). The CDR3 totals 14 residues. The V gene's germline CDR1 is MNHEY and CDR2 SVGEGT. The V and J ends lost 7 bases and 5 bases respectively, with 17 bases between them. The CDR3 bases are TGTGCCAGCAACTATGCGGGGGGCGCGACTGAAGCTTTCTTT. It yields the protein CASNYAGGATEAFF.

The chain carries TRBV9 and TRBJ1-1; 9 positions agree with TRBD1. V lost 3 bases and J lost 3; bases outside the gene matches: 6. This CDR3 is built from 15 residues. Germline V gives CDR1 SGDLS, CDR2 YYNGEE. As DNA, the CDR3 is TGTGCCAGCAGCGCACAGGGGGCTCGGGACACTGAAGCTTTCTTT. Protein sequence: CASSAQGARDTEAFF.

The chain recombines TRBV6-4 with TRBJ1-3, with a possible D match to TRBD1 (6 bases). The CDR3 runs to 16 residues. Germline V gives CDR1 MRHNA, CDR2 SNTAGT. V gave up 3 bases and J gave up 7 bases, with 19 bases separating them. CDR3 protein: CASSDQDSNCGNTIYF. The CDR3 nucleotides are TGTGCCAGCAGTGATCAGGACAGCAATTGTGGCAACACCATATATTTT.

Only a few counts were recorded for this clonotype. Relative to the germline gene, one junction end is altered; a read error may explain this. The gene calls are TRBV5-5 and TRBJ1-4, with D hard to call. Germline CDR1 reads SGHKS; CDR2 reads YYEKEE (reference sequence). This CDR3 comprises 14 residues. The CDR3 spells CASSSWGSKEKLFF. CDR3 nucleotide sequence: TGTGCCAGCAGCTCATGGGGATCTAAAGAAAAACTGTTTTTT.

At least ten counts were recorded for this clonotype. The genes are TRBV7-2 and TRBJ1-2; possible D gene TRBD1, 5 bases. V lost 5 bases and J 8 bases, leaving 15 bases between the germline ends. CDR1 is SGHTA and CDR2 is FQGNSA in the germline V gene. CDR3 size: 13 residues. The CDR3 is CASSQGPAWGYTF. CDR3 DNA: TGTGCCAGCAGCCAGGGACCGGCCTGGGGCTACACCTTC.

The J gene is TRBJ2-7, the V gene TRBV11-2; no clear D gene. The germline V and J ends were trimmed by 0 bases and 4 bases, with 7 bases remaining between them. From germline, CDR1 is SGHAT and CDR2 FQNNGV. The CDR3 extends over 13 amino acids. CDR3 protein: CASSLEERYEQYV. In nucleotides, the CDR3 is TGTGCCAGCAGCTTAGAGGAGAGGTACGAGCAGTACGTC.

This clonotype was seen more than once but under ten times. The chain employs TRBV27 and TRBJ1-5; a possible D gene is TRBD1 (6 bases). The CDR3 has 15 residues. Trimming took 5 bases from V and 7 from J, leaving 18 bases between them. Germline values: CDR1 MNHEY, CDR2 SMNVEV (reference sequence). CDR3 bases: TGTGCCAGCAGTCACAGTGGGCAGGGGAGCCAGCCCCAGCATTTT. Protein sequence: CASSHSGQGSQPQHF.

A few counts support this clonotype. The CDR3 nucleotides read TGTGCCAGCAGTCTACTAGGGGGGGGCAGTAGCAATCAGCCCCAGCATTTT. This sequence encodes CASSLLGGGSSNQPQHF. The chain has TRBV28 and TRBJ1-5; possible D gene TRBD1, 6 bases. The V gene lost 5 bases and the J gene lost 0 bases, with 17 bases spanning the gap. Germline-derived CDR1 and CDR2 are MDHEN and SYDVKM. The CDR3 has 17 residues.

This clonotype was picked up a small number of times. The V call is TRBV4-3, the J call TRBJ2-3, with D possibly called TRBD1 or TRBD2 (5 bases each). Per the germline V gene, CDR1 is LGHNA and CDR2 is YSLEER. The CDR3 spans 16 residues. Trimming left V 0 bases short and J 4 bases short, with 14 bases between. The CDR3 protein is CASSQDRGSASDTQYF. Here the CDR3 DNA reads TGCGCCAGCAGCCAAGATCGGGGCTCCGCGTCAGATACGCAGTATTTT.

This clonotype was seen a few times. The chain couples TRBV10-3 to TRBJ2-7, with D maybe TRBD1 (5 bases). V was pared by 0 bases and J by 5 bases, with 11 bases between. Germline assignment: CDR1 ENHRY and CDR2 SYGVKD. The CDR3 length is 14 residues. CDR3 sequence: CAISESGQFHEQYV. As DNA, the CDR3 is TGTGCCATCAGTGAGTCGGGGCAGTTCCACGAGCAGTACGTC.